This TCR beta chain was found in a study of T cells in Graves' hyperthyroidism and ophthalmopathy. Study in general: Peripheral blood was secured at the point of initial diagnosis, before any treatment.

In its sample, this clonotype was seen a few times. The target antigen is unknown. The source material, RNA transcripts, was used to amplify TCR beta CDR3 regions. With the HTBI primer set, the TCR CDR3 went through a first round of RT-PCR. One entry per CDR3 protein, called by TCRdb with MiXCR from the multiplex PCR reads. The table has a few hundred thousand distinct CDR3 sequences, less than 15% seen once. Out of approximately 10 ml of fresh peripheral blood came the PBMCs. The V gene end was trimmed by 7 bases and the J gene end by 2 bases; junction bases not matched to a gene: 6. The CDR3 length is 16 residues. Germline lookup yields CDR1 LNHDA and CDR2 SQIVND (reference sequence). Findings of the study overall: The majority of expanded thyroid clonotypes above 0.001 also appeared in blood.

This chain links TRBV19 with TRBJ2-3; 13 bases line up with TRBD2. Sample: blood. The TCR sequence derives from a woman aged 18-29 years with Graves' hyperthyroidism. CDR3 bases: TGTGCCAGTACCCAGGGACTAGCGGGACCCACAGATACGCAGTATTTT. The encoded protein is CASTQGLAGPTDTQYF.